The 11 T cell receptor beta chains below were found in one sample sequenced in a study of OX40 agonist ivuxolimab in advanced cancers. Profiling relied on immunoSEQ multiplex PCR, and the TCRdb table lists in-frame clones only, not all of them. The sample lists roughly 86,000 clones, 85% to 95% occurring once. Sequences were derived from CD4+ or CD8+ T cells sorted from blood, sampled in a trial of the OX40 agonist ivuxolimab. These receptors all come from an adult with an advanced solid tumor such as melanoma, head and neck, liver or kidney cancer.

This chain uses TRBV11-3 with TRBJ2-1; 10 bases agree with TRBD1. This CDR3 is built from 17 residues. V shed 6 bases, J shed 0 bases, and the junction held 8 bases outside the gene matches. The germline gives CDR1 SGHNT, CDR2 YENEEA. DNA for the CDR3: TGTGCCAGCAGTCAGACAGGGGGCACCCTCTCCTACAATGAGCAGTTCTTC. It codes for CASSQTGGTLSYNEQFF.

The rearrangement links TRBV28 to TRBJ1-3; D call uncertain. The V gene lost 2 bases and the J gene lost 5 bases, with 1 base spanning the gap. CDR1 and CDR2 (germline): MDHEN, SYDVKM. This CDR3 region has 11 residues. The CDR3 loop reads CASSLRNTIYF. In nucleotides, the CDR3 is TGTGCCAGCAGTTTACGAAACACCATATATTTT.

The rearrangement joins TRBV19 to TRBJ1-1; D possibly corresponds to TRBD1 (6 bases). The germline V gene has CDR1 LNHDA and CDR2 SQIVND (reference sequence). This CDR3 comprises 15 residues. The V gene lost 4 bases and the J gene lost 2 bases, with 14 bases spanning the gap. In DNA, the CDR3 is TGTGCCAGTAGTACTCCCGGGACACTTAACACTGAAGCTTTCTTT. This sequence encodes CASSTPGTLNTEAFF. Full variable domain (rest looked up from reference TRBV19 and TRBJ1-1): DGGITQSPKYLFRKEGQNVTLSCEQNLNHDAMYWYRQDPGQGLRLIYYSQIVNDFQKGDIAEGYSVSREKKESFPLTVTSAQKNPTAFYLCASSTPGTLNTEAFFGQGTRLTVV.

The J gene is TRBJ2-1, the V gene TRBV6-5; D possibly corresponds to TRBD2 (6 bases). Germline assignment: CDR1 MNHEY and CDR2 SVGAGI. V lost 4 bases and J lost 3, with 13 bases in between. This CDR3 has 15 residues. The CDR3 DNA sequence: TGTGCCAGCAGTTTGGCTAGCGTAAACTACAATGAGCAGTTCTTC. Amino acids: CASSLASVNYNEQFF.

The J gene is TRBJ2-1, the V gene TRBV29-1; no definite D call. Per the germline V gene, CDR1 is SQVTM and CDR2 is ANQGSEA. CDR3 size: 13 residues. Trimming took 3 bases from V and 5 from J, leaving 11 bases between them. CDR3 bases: TGCAGCGTTGACCCCGGAACCAACAATGAGCAGTTCTTC. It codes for CSVDPGTNNEQFF.

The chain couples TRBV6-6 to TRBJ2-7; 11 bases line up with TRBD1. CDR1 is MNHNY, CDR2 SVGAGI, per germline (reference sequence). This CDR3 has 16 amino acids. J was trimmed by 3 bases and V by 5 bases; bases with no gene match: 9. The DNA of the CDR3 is TGTGCCAGCAGTCCCCGGACAGGGGGCGCAGGCTACGAGCAGTACTTC. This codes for CASSPRTGGAGYEQYF.

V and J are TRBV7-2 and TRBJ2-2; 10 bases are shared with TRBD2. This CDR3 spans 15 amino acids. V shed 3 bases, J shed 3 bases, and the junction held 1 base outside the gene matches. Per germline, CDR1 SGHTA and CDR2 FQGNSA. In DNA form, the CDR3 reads TGTGCCAGCAGCTTCCTAGCGGGAGACACCGGGGAGCTGTTTTTT. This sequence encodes CASSFLAGDTGELFF. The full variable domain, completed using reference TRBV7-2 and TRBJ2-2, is GAGVSQSPSNKVTEKGKDVELRCDPISGHTALYWYRQSLGQGLEFLIYFQGNSAPDKSGLPSDRFSAERTGGSVSTLTIQRTQQEDSAVYLCASSFLAGDTGELFFGEGSRLTVL.

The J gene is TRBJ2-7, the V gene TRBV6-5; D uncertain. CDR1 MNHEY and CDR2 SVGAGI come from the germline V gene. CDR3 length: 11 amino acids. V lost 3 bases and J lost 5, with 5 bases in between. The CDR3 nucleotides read TGTGCCAGCAGTTATCTCAACGAGCAGTACTTC. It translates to CASSYLNEQYF.

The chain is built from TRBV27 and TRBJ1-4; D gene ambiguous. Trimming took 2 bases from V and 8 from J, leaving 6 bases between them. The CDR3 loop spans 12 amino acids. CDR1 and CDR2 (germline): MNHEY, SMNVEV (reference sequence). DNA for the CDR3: TGTGCCAGCAGTTTAAGTTCCGAAAAACTGTTTTTT. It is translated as CASSLSSEKLFF.

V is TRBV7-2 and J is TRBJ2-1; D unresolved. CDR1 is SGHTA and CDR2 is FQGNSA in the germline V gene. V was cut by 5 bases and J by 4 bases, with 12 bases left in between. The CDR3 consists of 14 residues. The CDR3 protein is CASSPARDYNEQFF. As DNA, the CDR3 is TGTGCCAGCAGCCCTGCGAGAGATTACAATGAGCAGTTCTTC.

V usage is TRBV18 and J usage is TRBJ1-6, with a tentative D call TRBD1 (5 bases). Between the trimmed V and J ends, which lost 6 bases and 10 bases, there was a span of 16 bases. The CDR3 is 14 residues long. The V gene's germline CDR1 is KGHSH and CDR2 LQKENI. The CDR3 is CASSEVGLRSPLHF. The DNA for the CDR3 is TGTGCCAGCTCCGAAGTGGGACTAAGGTCACCCCTCCACTTT. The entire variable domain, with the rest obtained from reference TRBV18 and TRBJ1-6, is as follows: NAGVMQNPRHLVRRRGQEARLRCSPMKGHSHVYWYRQLPEEGLKFMVYLQKENIIDESGMPKERFSAEFPKEGPSILRIQQVVRGDSAAYFCASSEVGLRSPLHFGNGTRLTVT.